This TCR beta chain appears in the sequencing data of a study of shared clonotypes between healthy human individuals. For the study at large: Serving as donors were two women and a few men, whose ages spanned 18 to 49. The study's findings and limits: The rarefaction results pointed to incomplete sorted-subset sequencing despite large depth.

Germline CDR1 reads SQVTM; CDR2 reads ANQGSEA. With V trimmed by 3 bases and J by 4 bases, 5 bases remained unmatched. CDR3 size: 14 residues. Data came from immunoSEQ multiplex PCR; TCRdb stores just in-frame clones and leaves some out. Here the sample spans hundreds of thousands of clones, roughly 98% being singletons. Comments on this clone: Its matching antigen is unknown.

Only CD45RO-negative cells positively selected for CCR7 counted as naive CD8 cells, so terminally differentiated effector memory CD45RA+ cells were excluded. V and J are TRBV29-1 and TRBJ2-2; 7 bases agree with TRBD1. The source is a man under 40 in good health. The source material was naive CD8+ T cells sorted from blood. In DNA, the CDR3 is TGCAGCGTTGAGAGGGGGCAGGGCACCGGGGAGCTGTTTTTT. Residues: CSVERGQGTGELFF.